This T cell receptor (beta chain) derives from a study of technical replicates of blood from several donors listed by TCRdb under 2017. Its CDR3 holds 16 amino acids, cysteine through phenylalanine. Solely the CDR3 DNA is kept, with 48 bases framed from the first base. Relative to germline, V is missing 1 base and J is missing 3 bases, with 3 bases of the junction outside any gene match. Via the germline V gene, CDR1 is LGHNA and CDR2 YSLEER. Comment on this clone: Its antigen is currently not known. Base qualities are not provided; no much larger clone lies one nucleotide away.

Receptor amplification or capture employed the immunoSEQ multiplex PCR assay. TCRdb took this table from immuneACCESS and kept in-frame rearrangements with V and J called. Such tables lack part of the clones; where checked against another copy, unresolved V genes explain under half of the gap, and the rest is unexplained. The sample contains about 74,000 clones, 75% to 90% of them found a single time. The ten largest clones take up 3% to 4.5% of the sample. The source of this sequence is a human donor in good health. Some clones in this sample may be carry-over from other donors' samples. The rearranged chain carries TRBV4-3 and TRBJ2-3; TRBD2 fits 11 bases in the junction. Source material: PBMCs. At the DNA level, the sequence is TGCGCCAGCAGCCAAGCTAGCGGGAGGCAAACAGATACGCAGTATTTT. Translated, it gives CASSQASGRQTDTQYF.